A single sample gave rise to the 30 T cell receptor beta chains below, sequenced in a study of regulatory T cells in long-lasting Graves disease. The time point denotes: newly diagnosed GD, antithyroid drugs for less than 3 months. Isolated PBMC RNA provided the starting material for the TCR library. CDR3-region Arm-PCR and iRepertoire HTBI primers produced the TCR beta libraries. Via MiXCR, TCRdb re-called the multiplex PCR reads, giving one row per CDR3 protein. The data hold some 340,000 distinct CDR3 sequences, with around 11% observed a single time. This same sample was also taken into another study, of T cells in Graves' hyperthyroidism and ophthalmopathy.

Sequenced material: peripheral blood mononuclear cells (PBMCs), taken at new diagnosis, from a patient treated with antithyroid drugs. These receptor sequences come from a woman between 18 and 30 years old with Graves disease.

With respect to this clonotype: A far bigger clonotype differs at one base, so this is likely a read error. The V and J genes are TRBV30 and TRBJ2-3; TRBD2 might be the D (5 bases). The end of the DNA aligns better with TRBJ2-5, so the J call may be wrong. The V gene's germline CDR1 is GTSNPN and CDR2 SVGIG (reference sequence). CDR3 length: 13 residues. In DNA, the CDR3 is TGTGCCTGGAGTGCAAATCTATGGGCGGGCCAGTACTTC. Protein product: CAWSANLWAGQYF.

Ten or more counts support this clonotype. The chain carries TRBV6-5 and TRBJ2-5; D is unclear. The CDR3 extends over 13 amino acids. Germline lookup yields CDR1 MNHEY and CDR2 SVGAGI. Trimming removed 2 bases at V and 0 bases at J, with 4 bases between. DNA of the CDR3: TGTGCCAGCAGTTACGAGTACCAAGAGACCCAGTACTTC. Translated, it gives CASSYEYQETQYF.

This clonotype was counted at least ten times. V is TRBV7-2 and J is TRBJ1-1; D remains ambiguous. CDR3 length: 13 residues. V was shortened by 6 bases and J by 3 bases, with 11 bases between the two germline ends. From germline, CDR1 is SGHTA and CDR2 FQGNSA. CDR3: CASRAPAYTEAFF. CDR3 sequence (DNA): TGTGCCAGCAGGGCTCCGGCTTACACTGAAGCTTTCTTT.

This clonotype was found many times. The chain carries TRBV19 and TRBJ1-4; D unresolved. Germline V lookup: CDR1 LNHDA, CDR2 SQIVND (reference sequence). Trimming stripped 9 bases from V and 2 bases from J, with 10 bases between. This CDR3 has 13 amino acids. The DNA for the CDR3 is TGTGCCAGCACTTCAGGTACTAATGAAAAACTGTTTTTT. The encoded protein is CASTSGTNEKLFF.

A note on this clonotype: A far larger clone is only one base removed, so a read error is likely. The chain couples TRBV10-3 to TRBJ2-1; 11 positions agree with TRBD1. Germline V lookup: CDR1 ENHRY, CDR2 SYGVKD. CDR3 length: 15 residues. Trimming took 3 bases from V and 3 from J; bases not matched to a gene: 1. The CDR3 coding sequence is TGTGCCATCAGTGAAGGGACAGGGGGCTACAATGAGCAGTTCTTC. This codes for CAISEGTGGYNEQFF.

This clonotype has a count of ten or more. V gene TRBV4-2 combines with J gene TRBJ2-2; 8 bases are shared with TRBD2. This CDR3 is built from 17 residues. The germline CDR1 and CDR2 sequences are LGHNA and YNFKEQ. V gave up 4 bases and J gave up 4 bases; unmatched junction bases: 11. The CDR3 coding sequence is TGTGCCAGCAGCCGGAACCTGGCGGGAGGTATCACCGGGGAGCTGTTTTTT. Protein product: CASSRNLAGGITGELFF.

The genes are TRBV7-9 and TRBJ2-1, with a weak D call TRBD2 (6 bases). There are 15 residues in the CDR3. Deletions cut 10 bases from V and 0 bases from J, with 16 bases between. Germline CDR1 and CDR2: SEHNR and FQNEAQ (reference sequence). CDR3 bases: TGTGCCACTAACCGCGGGGAAAGCTCCTACAATGAGCAGTTCTTC. Translation gives CATNRGESSYNEQFF.

The chain recombines TRBV5-1 with TRBJ2-5; 7 bases fit TRBD2. Germline V gene lookup returns CDR1 SGHRS and CDR2 YFSETQ. V shed 4 bases, J shed 2 bases, and the junction held 5 bases outside the gene matches. The CDR3 loop spans 14 amino acids. The DNA of the CDR3 is TGCGCCAGCAGCGTGCTAGCGGCTCAAGAGACCCAGTACTTC. This gives the protein CASSVLAAQETQYF.

Comment on this clonotype: A read error may produce the germline difference seen at one junction end. The genes are TRBV20-1 and TRBJ1-1, with a weak D call TRBD1 (5 bases). The germline gives CDR1 DFQATT, CDR2 SNEGSKA (reference sequence). CDR3 length: 13 residues. CDR3 protein: CSVETEMNTGAFF. CDR3 coding DNA: TGCAGTGTCGAGACAGAAATGAACACTGGAGCTTTCTTT.

There are many counts of this clonotype. A read error may produce the germline difference seen at one junction end. The chain links TRBV7-7 to TRBJ2-5; 7 positions agree with TRBD1. Germline V lookup: CDR1 SSHAT, CDR2 FNYEAQ (reference sequence). The CDR3 extends over 13 amino acids. The CDR3, as DNA: TGTGCTAGCAGCTTTATAGGGGGCGAGACCCAGTACTTC. Translating gives CASSFIGGETQYF.

This clonotype was recorded at least ten times. This chain joins TRBV7-2 and TRBJ2-5; possibly TRBD2 for D (5 bases). V lost 2 bases and J lost 5, with 9 bases in between. Germline loops: CDR1 SGHTA, CDR2 FQGNSA. The length of the CDR3 is 13 residues. CDR3 protein: CASSLLGGETQYF. The CDR3 DNA is TGTGCCAGCAGCTTATTGGGCGGGGAGACCCAGTACTTC.

In regard to this clonotype: A much larger clone is a single base away; this may be a read error. V is TRBV6-5 and J is TRBJ2-7, with 7 bases identical to TRBD2. The CDR3 extends over 14 amino acids. Germline loops: CDR1 MNHEY, CDR2 SVGAGI. The CDR3 loop is CAGSYSGLGNEQYF. The CDR3 coding sequence is TGTGCCGGCAGTTACTCTGGACTAGGGAACGAGCAGTACTTC.

This clonotype was seen repeatedly, ten times or more. J is TRBJ2-3 and V is TRBV11-1; possible D gene TRBD2, 5 bases. The germline CDR1 and CDR2 sequences are SGHAT and FQDESV (reference sequence). V was shortened by 5 bases and J by 1 base, with 13 bases between the two germline ends. The CDR3 is 15 amino acids. CDR3 DNA sequence: TGTGCCAGCAGCCCCCTCGGGGAACGCACAGATACGCAGTATTTT. This codes for CASSPLGERTDTQYF.

In its sample, this clonotype was seen many times. The rearrangement uses TRBV5-1 and TRBJ2-2, with no clear D. Germline V gene data show CDR1 as SGHRS and CDR2 as YFSETQ. Trimming stripped 3 bases from V and 4 bases from J, with 22 bases between. This CDR3 is 18 amino acids long. In DNA, the CDR3 is TGCGCCAGCAGCTCTCGCCTTGTCCAGGCGCGAGTCACCGGGGAGCTGTTTTTT. It yields the protein CASSSRLVQARVTGELFF. The full variable domain, in which reference TRBV5-1 and TRBJ2-2 provide the parts outside the CDR3, is KAGVTQTPRYLIKTRGQQVTLSCSPISGHRSVSWYQQTPGQGLQFLFEYFSETQRNKGNFPGRFSGRQFSNSRSEMNVSTLELGDSALYLCASSSRLVQARVTGELFFGEGSRLTVL.

As regards this clonotype: With a much larger clone just one base away, this may be a read error. The rearrangement joins TRBV10-3 to TRBJ2-1; D gene ambiguous. This CDR3 contains 13 residues. Germline V gene sequence: CDR1 ENHRY, CDR2 SYGVKD. The CDR3 here is CAISRTEYNEQLF. CDR3 nucleotide sequence: TGTGCCATCAGTCGGACGGAATACAATGAGCAGTTGTTC.

This clonotype was counted only a few times. This could be a read error, since a much larger clone is one nucleotide away. The chain recombines TRBV5-8 with TRBJ2-2; a weak D match, TRBD1 (6 bases). CDR1 and CDR2 (germline): SGHTS, YDEGEE. Deletions cut 6 bases from V and 3 bases from J, with 9 bases between. The CDR3 is 13 residues long. The CDR3 reads CASTQGYTGELFF. The DNA of the CDR3 is TGTGCCAGCACCCAGGGGTACACCGGGGAGCTGTTTTTT.

This clonotype was detected many times. This chain connects TRBV6-2 or TRBV6-3 to TRBJ2-7, with 7 bases that match TRBD1. The germline gives CDR1 MNHEY, CDR2 SVGEGT. With 2 bases clipped from V and 3 bases from J, the junction kept 7 bases outside the gene matches. This CDR3 contains 15 residues. The CDR3 protein is CASSYIGTASYEQYF. The CDR3 DNA reads as TGTGCCAGCAGTTACATCGGGACAGCTAGCTACGAGCAGTACTTC.

This clonotype was counted between two and nine times. The genes are TRBV6-1 and TRBJ1-5; D is perhaps TRBD1 (6 bases). V lost 7 bases and J lost 6, with 19 bases in between. Germline V gives CDR1 MNHNS, CDR2 SASEGT. The CDR3 runs 15 residues. CDR3 region: CASTPGGALGQPQHF. The CDR3 nucleotides are TGTGCCAGCACCCCCGGGGGGGCTCTCGGTCAGCCCCAGCATTTT.

This clonotype was counted at least ten times. CDR3 residues: CASTLDGLVPGELFF. CDR3 nucleotide sequence: TGTGCCAGCACTCTTGATGGACTAGTTCCCGGGGAGCTGTTTTTT. This chain links TRBV27 with TRBJ2-2, with 7 positions matching TRBD2. CDR3 size: 15 residues. V was pared by 7 bases and J by 6 bases, with 11 bases of the junction left unmatched. Germline CDR1 is MNHEY and CDR2 is SMNVEV (reference sequence).

This clonotype was observed at least ten times. V gene TRBV19 combines with J gene TRBJ1-5; 7 positions match TRBD1. V gave up 6 bases and J gave up 1 base; unmatched junction bases: 12. The CDR3 is 17 amino acids. CDR1 is LNHDA and CDR2 is SQIVND in the germline V gene (reference sequence). CDR3 in DNA: TGTGCCAGTAGCCCGATGTCAGGGGGACTAAGCAATCAGCCCCAGCATTTT. Translating it yields CASSPMSGGLSNQPQHF.

The sample holds many counts of this clonotype. The rearrangement links TRBV6-2 or TRBV6-3 to TRBJ2-3; D possibly corresponds to TRBD2 (5 bases). The CDR3 length is 14 residues. The germline CDR1 and CDR2 sequences are MNHEY and SVGEGT. V was clipped by 2 bases and J by 0 bases, with 6 bases between them. The DNA for the CDR3 is TGTGCCAGCAGTTACCGGGGAAGCACAGATACGCAGTATTTT. Encoded protein: CASSYRGSTDTQYF.

The gene calls are TRBV19 and TRBJ1-5; D not resolved. The CDR3 contains 17 residues. Germline V gene sequence: CDR1 LNHDA, CDR2 SQIVND (reference sequence). V shed 0 bases and J shed 4 bases, with 16 bases lying between them. The CDR3 DNA is TGTGCCAGTAGTATAGAGGGAGACCGAAGTCCTAATCAGCCCCAGCATTTT. Residues: CASSIEGDRSPNQPQHF.

This clonotype was seen ten or more times. The CDR3 DNA sequence: TGTGCCAGCAGCTTTGTACCCGGGACAGGATTTCACGAGCAGTACTTC. Its protein product is CASSFVPGTGFHEQYF. The V and J genes are TRBV7-2 and TRBJ2-7; 8 bases are a match to TRBD1. V was clipped by 3 bases and J by 5 bases; unmatched bases: 12. The germline CDR1 and CDR2 sequences are SGHTA and FQGNSA. The CDR3 is 16 amino acids.

This clonotype was observed a few times. Because the CDR3 is missing its conserved closing phenylalanine or tryptophan, this is likely a read error. The chain joins TRBV28 to TRBJ1-5; weak D call: TRBD1 (6 bases). The germline gives CDR1 MDHEN, CDR2 SYDVKM. The V gene lost 3 bases and the J gene lost 3 bases, with 15 bases spanning the gap. The CDR3 totals 16 residues. The CDR3 DNA reads TGTGCCAGCAGTTTTTGGGGGGGCGATCTCAATCAGCCCCAGCATCTT. This gives the protein CASSFWGGDLNQPQHL.

This clonotype turned up a few times. As DNA, the CDR3 is TGTGCCACCGTCCGGGCCAGGGGGCAGTCGTATGGCTACACCTTC. Translating gives CATVRARGQSYGYTF. The chain joins TRBV10-3 to TRBJ1-2; the match to TRBD1 covers 8 bases. Germline CDR1 reads ENHRY; CDR2 reads SYGVKD. With 10 bases clipped from V and 5 bases from J, the junction kept 15 bases outside the gene matches. The CDR3 covers 15 residues.

Comments on this clonotype: Germline is not matched at one junction end, which may reflect a read error. J is TRBJ2-5 and V is TRBV10-3; D might be TRBD1 (5 bases). The CDR3 runs to 14 residues. Germline V lookup: CDR1 ENHRY, CDR2 SYGVKD. The CDR3 reads CANSESGAAETQYF. DNA for the CDR3: TGTGCCAACAGTGAGTCTGGGGCCGCAGAGACCCAGTACTTC.

For this clonotype: A much larger clone differs from this one at a single base, so this may be a read error. The chain is built from TRBV9 and TRBJ2-5, with 7 bases identical to TRBD1. The V gene's germline CDR1 is SGDLS and CDR2 YYNGEE. The CDR3 is made up of 14 amino acids. The CDR3 nucleotides are TGTACCAGCAGTCAAACAGGGGCTCGGGAGACCCAGTACTTC. Residues: CTSSQTGARETQYF.

This chain connects TRBV4-1 to TRBJ1-1; D gene uncertain. CDR1 is MGHRA and CDR2 is YSYEKL in the germline V gene. The CDR3 totals 15 residues. Between the trimmed V and J ends, which lost 2 bases and 1 base, there was a span of 11 bases. The CDR3 region has the DNA TGCGCCAGCAGCCAACCCCACGGAGAGAACACTGAAGCTTTCTTT. It codes for CASSQPHGENTEAFF.

This clonotype was detected ten times or more. The chain links TRBV20-1 to TRBJ1-1; no firm D call. Trimming removed 1 base at V and 1 base at J, with 4 bases between. Germline CDR1 DFQATT, CDR2 SNEGSKA (reference sequence). The CDR3 consists of 12 residues. This CDR3 is CSARVQNTEAFF. CDR3 DNA: TGCAGTGCTAGAGTACAGAACACTGAAGCTTTCTTT.

This clonotype was recorded at least ten times. The genes are TRBV2 and TRBJ2-2; the D gene is possibly TRBD1 (5 bases). This CDR3 is built from 13 residues. Trimming shortened V by 7 bases and J by 5 bases, and 11 bases separated the two germline ends. Germline CDR1 reads SNHLY; CDR2 reads FYNNEI. CDR3 sequence: CASIMTETGELFF. CDR3 bases: TGTGCCAGCATTATGACAGAAACCGGGGAGCTGTTTTTT.